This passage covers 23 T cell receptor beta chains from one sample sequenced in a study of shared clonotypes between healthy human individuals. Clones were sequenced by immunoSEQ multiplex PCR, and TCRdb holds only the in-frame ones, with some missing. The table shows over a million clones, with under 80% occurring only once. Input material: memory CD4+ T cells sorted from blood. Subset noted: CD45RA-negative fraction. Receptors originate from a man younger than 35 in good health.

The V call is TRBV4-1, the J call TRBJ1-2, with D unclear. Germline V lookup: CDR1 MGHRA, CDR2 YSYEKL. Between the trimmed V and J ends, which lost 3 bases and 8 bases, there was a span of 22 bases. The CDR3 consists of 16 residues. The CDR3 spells CASSQDLSPSVRGYTF. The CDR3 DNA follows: TGCGCCAGCAGCCAGGACCTATCGCCCAGCGTCCGGGGCTACACCTTC.

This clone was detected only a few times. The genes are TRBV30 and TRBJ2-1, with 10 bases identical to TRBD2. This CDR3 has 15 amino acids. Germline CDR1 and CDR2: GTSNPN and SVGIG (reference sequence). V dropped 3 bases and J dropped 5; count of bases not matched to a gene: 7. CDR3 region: CAWRYKREGNNEQFF. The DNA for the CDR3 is TGTGCCTGGAGATATAAGCGGGAGGGAAACAATGAGCAGTTCTTC.

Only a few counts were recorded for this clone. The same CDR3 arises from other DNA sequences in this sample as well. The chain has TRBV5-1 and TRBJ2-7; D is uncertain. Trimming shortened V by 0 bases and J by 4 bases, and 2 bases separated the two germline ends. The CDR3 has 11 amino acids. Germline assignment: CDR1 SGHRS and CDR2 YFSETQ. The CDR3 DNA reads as TGCGCCAGCAGCTTGGGTTACGAGCAGTACTTC. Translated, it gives CASSLGYEQYF. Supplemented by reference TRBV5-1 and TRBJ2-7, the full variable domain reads KAGVTQTPRYLIKTRGQQVTLSCSPISGHRSVSWYQQTPGQGLQFLFEYFSETQRNKGNFPGRFSGRQFSNSRSEMNVSTLELGDSALYLCASSLGYEQYFGPGTRLTVT.

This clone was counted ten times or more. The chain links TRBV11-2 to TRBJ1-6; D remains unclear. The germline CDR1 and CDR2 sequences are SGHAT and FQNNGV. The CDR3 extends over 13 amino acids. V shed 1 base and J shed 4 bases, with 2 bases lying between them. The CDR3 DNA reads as TGTGCCAGCAGCTTAGGGTATAATTCACCCCTCCACTTT. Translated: CASSLGYNSPLHF.

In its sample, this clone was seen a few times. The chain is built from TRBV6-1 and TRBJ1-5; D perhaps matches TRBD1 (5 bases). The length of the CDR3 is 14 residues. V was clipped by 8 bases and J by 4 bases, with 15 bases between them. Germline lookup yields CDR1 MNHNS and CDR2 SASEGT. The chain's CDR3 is CASHTAGWNQPQHF. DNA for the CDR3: TGTGCCAGCCATACTGCAGGGTGGAATCAGCCCCAGCATTTT.

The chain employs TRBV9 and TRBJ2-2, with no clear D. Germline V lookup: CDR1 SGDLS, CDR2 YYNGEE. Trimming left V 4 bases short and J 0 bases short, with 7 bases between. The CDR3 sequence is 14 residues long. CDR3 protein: CASSITPNTGELFF. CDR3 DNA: TGTGCCAGCAGCATCACTCCGAACACCGGGGAGCTGTTTTTT.

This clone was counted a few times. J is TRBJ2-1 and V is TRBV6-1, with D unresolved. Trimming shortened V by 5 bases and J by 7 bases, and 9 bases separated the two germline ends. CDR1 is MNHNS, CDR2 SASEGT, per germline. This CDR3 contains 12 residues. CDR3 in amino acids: CASSLNGNEQFF. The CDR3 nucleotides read TGTGCCAGCAGTCTTAACGGGAATGAGCAGTTCTTC.

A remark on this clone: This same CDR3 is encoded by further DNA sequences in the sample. CDR3 nucleotide sequence: TGTGCCAGTAGTATAAGACCCACAGATACGCAGTATTTT. Residues: CASSIRPTDTQYF. This chain uses TRBV19 with TRBJ2-3; D remains unclear. The V and J ends lost 2 bases and 2 bases respectively, with 5 bases between them. The CDR3 runs 13 residues. CDR1 is LNHDA, CDR2 SQIVND, per germline (reference sequence).

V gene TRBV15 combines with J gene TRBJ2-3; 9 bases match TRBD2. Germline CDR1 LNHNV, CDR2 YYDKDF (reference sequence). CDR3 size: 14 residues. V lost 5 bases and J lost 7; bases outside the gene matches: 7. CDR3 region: CATSLSGSRHTQYF. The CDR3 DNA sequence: TGTGCCACCAGCCTTAGCGGGAGTCGACATACGCAGTATTTT.

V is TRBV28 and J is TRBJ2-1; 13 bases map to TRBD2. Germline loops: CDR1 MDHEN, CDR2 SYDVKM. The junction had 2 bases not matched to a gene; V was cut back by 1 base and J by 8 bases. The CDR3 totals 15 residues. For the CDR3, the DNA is TGTGCCAGCAGTTTATACACTAGCGGGGGGGATGAGCAGTTCTTC. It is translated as CASSLYTSGGDEQFF. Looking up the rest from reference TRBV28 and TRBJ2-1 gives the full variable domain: DVKVTQSSRYLVKRTGEKVFLECVQDMDHENMFWYRQDPGLGLRLIYFSYDVKMKEKGDIPEGYSVSREKKERFSLILESASTNQTSMYLCASSLYTSGGDEQFFGPGTRLTVL.

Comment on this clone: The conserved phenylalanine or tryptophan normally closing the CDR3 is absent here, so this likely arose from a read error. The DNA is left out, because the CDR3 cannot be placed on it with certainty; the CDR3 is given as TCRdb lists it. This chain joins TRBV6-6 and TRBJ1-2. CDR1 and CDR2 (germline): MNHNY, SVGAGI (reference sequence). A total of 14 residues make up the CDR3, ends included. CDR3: CASSYSEGRTDPGT.

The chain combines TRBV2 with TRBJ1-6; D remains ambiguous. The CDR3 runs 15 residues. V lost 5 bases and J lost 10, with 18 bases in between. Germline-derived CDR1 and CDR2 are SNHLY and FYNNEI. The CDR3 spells CASSLYEGGGSPLHF. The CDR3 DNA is TGTGCCAGCAGTTTGTACGAAGGCGGCGGGTCACCCCTCCACTTT.

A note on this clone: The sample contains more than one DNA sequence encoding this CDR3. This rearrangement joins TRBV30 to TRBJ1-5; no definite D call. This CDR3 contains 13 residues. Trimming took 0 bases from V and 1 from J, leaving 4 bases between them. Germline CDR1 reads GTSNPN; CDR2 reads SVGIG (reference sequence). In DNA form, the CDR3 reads TGTGCCTGGAGTGTTGAAAGCAATCAGCCCCAGCATTTT. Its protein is CAWSVESNQPQHF.

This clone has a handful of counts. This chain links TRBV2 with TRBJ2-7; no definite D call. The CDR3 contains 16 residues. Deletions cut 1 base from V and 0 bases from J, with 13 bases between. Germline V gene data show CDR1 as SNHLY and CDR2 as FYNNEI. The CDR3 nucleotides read TGTGCCAGCAGTGAAGGACTCTATCCCTTCTCCTACGAGCAGTACTTC. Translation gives CASSEGLYPFSYEQYF.

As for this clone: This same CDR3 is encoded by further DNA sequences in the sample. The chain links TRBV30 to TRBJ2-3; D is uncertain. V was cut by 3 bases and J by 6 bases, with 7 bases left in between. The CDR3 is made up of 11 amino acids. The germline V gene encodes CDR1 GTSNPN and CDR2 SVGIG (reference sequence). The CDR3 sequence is CAWRTADTQYF. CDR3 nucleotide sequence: TGTGCCTGGAGGACTGCGGATACGCAGTATTTT.

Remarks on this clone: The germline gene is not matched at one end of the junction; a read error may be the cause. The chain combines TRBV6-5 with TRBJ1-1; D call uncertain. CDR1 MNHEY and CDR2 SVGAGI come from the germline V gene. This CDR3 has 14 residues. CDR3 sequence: CAGRTDRGSRKAFF. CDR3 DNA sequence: TGTGCCGGCAGGACGGACCGAGGGAGTCGGAAAGCTTTCTTT.

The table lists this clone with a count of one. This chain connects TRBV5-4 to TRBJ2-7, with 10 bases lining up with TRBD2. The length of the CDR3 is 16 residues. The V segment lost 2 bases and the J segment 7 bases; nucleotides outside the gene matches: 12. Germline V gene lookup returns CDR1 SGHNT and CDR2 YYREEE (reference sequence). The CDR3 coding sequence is TGTGCCAGCAGCTTAGCTAGCGGGAGAGTGGGGGAAGAGCAGTACTTC. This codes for CASSLASGRVGEEQYF. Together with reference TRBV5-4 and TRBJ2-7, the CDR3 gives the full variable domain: ETGVTQSPTHLIKTRGQQVTLRCSSQSGHNTVSWYQQALGQGPQFIFQYYREEENGRGNFPPRFSGLQFPNYSSELNVNALELDDSALYLCASSLASGRVGEEQYFGPGTRLTVT.

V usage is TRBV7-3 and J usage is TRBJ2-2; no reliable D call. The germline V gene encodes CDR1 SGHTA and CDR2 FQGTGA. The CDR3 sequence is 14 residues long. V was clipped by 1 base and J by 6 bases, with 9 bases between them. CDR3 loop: CASSLNWPPGELFF. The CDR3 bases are TGTGCCAGCAGCTTAAATTGGCCCCCCGGGGAGCTGTTTTTT.

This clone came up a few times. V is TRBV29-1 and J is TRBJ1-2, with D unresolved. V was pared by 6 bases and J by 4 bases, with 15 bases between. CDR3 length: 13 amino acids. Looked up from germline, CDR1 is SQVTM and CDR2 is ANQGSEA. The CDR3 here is CSVDPRTSYGYTF. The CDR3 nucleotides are TGCAGCGTGGACCCTCGGACTTCCTATGGCTACACCTTC. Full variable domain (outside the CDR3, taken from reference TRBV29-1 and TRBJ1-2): SAVISQKPSRDICQRGTSLTIQCQVDSQVTMMFWYRQQPGQSLTLIATANQGSEATYESGFVIDKFPISRPNLTFSTLTVSNMSPEDSSIYLCSVDPRTSYGYTFGSGTRLTVV.

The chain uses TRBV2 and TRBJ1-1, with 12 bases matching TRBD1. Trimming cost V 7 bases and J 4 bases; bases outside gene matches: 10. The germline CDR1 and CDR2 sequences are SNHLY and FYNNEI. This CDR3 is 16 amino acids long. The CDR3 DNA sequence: TGTGCCAGCATCGGGACAGGGGGCTTTCGGGGCACTGAAGCTTTCTTT. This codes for CASIGTGGFRGTEAFF.

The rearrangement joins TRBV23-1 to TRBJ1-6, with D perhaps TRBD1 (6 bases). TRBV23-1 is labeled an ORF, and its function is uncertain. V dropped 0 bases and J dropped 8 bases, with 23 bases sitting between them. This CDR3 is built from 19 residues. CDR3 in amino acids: CASSQSGTLINPGDSPLHF. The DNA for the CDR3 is TGCGCCAGCAGTCAATCTGGGACACTCATCAACCCAGGCGATTCACCCCTCCACTTT.

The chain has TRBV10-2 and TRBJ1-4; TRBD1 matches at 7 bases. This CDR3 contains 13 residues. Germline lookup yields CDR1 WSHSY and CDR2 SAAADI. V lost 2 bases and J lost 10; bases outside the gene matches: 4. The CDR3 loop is CASSEDRVGKLFF. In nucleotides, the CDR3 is TGCGCCAGCAGTGAGGACAGGGTAGGAAAACTGTTTTTT.

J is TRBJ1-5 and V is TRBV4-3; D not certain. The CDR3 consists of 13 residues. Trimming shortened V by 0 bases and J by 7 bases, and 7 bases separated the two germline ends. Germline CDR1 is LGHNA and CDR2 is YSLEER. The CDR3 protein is CASSQDVGQPQHF. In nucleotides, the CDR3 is TGCGCCAGCAGCCAAGATGTAGGGCAGCCCCAGCATTTT.